These 20 T cell receptor beta chains were sequenced from one sample in a study of T cells in Graves' hyperthyroidism and ophthalmopathy. Amplified TCR beta CDR3 regions came from RNA transcripts. Initially, a first-round RT-PCR of the TCR CDR3 employed the HTBI primer set. TCRdb re-derived calls from the multiplex PCR reads in MiXCR, one entry per CDR3 protein. Here the sample spans about 300,000 distinct CDR3 sequences, less than 15% being singletons. The sample was blood. The receptors originated from a woman younger than 45 with Graves' hyperthyroidism that later progressed to Graves' ophthalmopathy.

This clonotype was picked up many times. The genes are TRBV18 and TRBJ2-7; TRBD2 matches at 7 bases. This CDR3 comprises 14 residues. After removal of 0 bases from V and 6 bases from J, the junction contained 5 bases not matched to a gene. The germline V gene has CDR1 KGHSH and CDR2 LQKENI. The chain's CDR3 is CASSPPGLKGEQYF. CDR3 DNA sequence: TGTGCCAGCTCACCACCGGGACTAAAGGGCGAGCAGTACTTC.

This clonotype was detected many times. The genes are TRBV15 and TRBJ2-3; D possibly uses TRBD1 or TRBD2 (5 bases each). Trimming took off 8 bases at V and 0 bases at J, with 15 bases between the two ends. Germline lookup yields CDR1 LNHNV and CDR2 YYDKDF (reference sequence). This CDR3 is built from 15 residues. CDR3 sequence (DNA): TGTGCCACCGATTTCCGGGACGGAAGCACAGATACGCAGTATTTT. Translating it yields CATDFRDGSTDTQYF. Filled out from reference TRBV15 and TRBJ2-3, the complete variable domain reads DAMVIQNPRYQVTQFGKPVTLSCSQTLNHNVMYWYQQKSSQAPKLLFHYYDKDFNNEADTPDNFQSRRPNTSFCFLDIRSPGLGDTAMYLCATDFRDGSTDTQYFGPGTRLTVL.

In this sample, this clonotype turned up many times. The V gene is TRBV7-2, the J gene TRBJ2-7; 10 positions agree with TRBD1. Germline-derived CDR1 and CDR2 are SGHTA and FQGNSA. J lost 9 bases, V lost 3 bases, and 11 bases had no gene match. The length of the CDR3 is 15 residues. CDR3 amino acids: CASSFEGTGAFGQYF. The CDR3 region has the DNA TGTGCCAGCAGCTTTGAGGGGACAGGGGCGTTCGGGCAGTACTTC. The full variable domain, in which reference TRBV7-2 and TRBJ2-7 provide the parts outside the CDR3, is GAGVSQSPSNKVTEKGKDVELRCDPISGHTALYWYRQSLGQGLEFLIYFQGNSAPDKSGLPSDRFSAERTGGSVSTLTIQRTQQEDSAVYLCASSFEGTGAFGQYFGPGTRLTVT.

This clonotype was seen repeatedly, ten times or more. This chain uses TRBV11-2 with TRBJ2-7; weak D call: TRBD2 (8 bases). V lost 4 bases to trimming and J lost 2 bases, with 15 bases between them. The CDR3 totals 15 residues. The germline gives CDR1 SGHAT, CDR2 FQNNGV. The CDR3 spells CASSSLAGTAYEQYF. DNA of the CDR3: TGTGCCAGCAGCTCCTTAGCGGGGACAGCCTACGAGCAGTACTTC.

This clonotype occurred many times. The rearrangement links TRBV18 to TRBJ1-1; D is uncertain. Germline V CDR1 and CDR2: KGHSH, LQKENI. V lost 0 bases to trimming and J lost 6 bases, with 14 bases between them. The CDR3 totals 15 residues. The CDR3 sequence: CASSPPISLGSEAFF. The CDR3 DNA reads as TGTGCCAGCTCACCACCCATCAGCTTAGGATCTGAAGCTTTCTTT.

This clonotype came up many times. The rearrangement links TRBV5-4 to TRBJ1-1; D unclear. The germline V and J ends were trimmed by 1 base and 8 bases, with 15 bases remaining between them. This CDR3 has 14 residues. CDR1 is SGHNT and CDR2 is YYREEE in the germline V gene (reference sequence). The CDR3 DNA reads TGTGCCAGCAGCTTGCTTCCCGAGTCCCCCGAAGCTTTCTTT. Protein sequence: CASSLLPESPEAFF.

This clonotype was observed many times. The V call is TRBV12-3 or TRBV12-4, the J call TRBJ2-3, with TRBD1 identical over 7 bases. The CDR3 is made up of 15 amino acids. The V gene end was trimmed by 5 bases and the J gene end by 0 bases; junction bases not matched to a gene: 5. The DNA of the CDR3 is TGTGCCAGCAGTACATGGACAGGTAGCACAGATACGCAGTATTTT. Its protein is CASSTWTGSTDTQYF.

This clonotype was seen repeatedly, ten times or more. This chain connects TRBV7-2 to TRBJ2-3, with 13 positions matching TRBD2. Per germline, CDR1 SGHTA and CDR2 FQGNSA. This CDR3 region has 16 residues. V lost 5 bases to trimming and J lost 4 bases; unmatched junction nucleotides: 6. This CDR3 reads CASSQGLAGRSDTQYF. The CDR3 region has the DNA TGTGCCAGCAGCCAGGGACTAGCGGGACGTTCAGATACGCAGTATTTT. Full variable domain (rest looked up from reference TRBV7-2 and TRBJ2-3): GAGVSQSPSNKVTEKGKDVELRCDPISGHTALYWYRQSLGQGLEFLIYFQGNSAPDKSGLPSDRFSAERTGGSVSTLTIQRTQQEDSAVYLCASSQGLAGRSDTQYFGPGTRLTVL.

As DNA, the CDR3 is TGTGCCAGTACGCGGGGTCAAGAGACCCAGTACTTC. Protein: CASTRGQETQYF. The V and J genes are TRBV12-3 or TRBV12-4 and TRBJ2-5; the D gene is possibly TRBD2 (6 bases). V lost 9 bases and J lost 2, with 10 bases in between. The CDR3 runs 12 residues.

The chain has TRBV6-2 or TRBV6-3 and TRBJ1-1; possibly TRBD1 for D (5 bases). CDR3 length equals 15 residues. Germline values: CDR1 MNHEY, CDR2 SVGEGT. V was pared by 0 bases and J by 4 bases, with 12 bases between. The CDR3 reads CASSYSGQGGTEAFF. For the CDR3, the DNA is TGTGCCAGCAGTTACTCGGGTCAGGGAGGCACTGAAGCTTTCTTT.

This clonotype has more than one count but fewer than ten. The chain recombines TRBV10-3 with TRBJ2-6; D is unresolved. Germline V gene data show CDR1 as ENHRY and CDR2 as SYGVKD. Trimming removed 1 base at V and 4 bases at J, with 14 bases between. The CDR3 loop spans 17 amino acids. The CDR3 sequence is CAISELSGPTGANVLTF. Here the CDR3 DNA reads TGTGCCATCAGTGAGTTGAGTGGACCAACCGGGGCCAACGTCCTGACTTTC.

This clonotype was seen ten or more times. The chain links TRBV10-3 to TRBJ2-1; D tentatively fits TRBD1 or TRBD2 (6 bases each). V lost 8 bases, J lost 6 bases, and 14 bases lay in between. The CDR3 totals 13 residues. CDR1 ENHRY and CDR2 SYGVKD come from the germline V gene. The DNA for the CDR3 is TGTGCCATCGGACTACAGGGATCCAATGAGCAGTTCTTC. Encoded protein: CAIGLQGSNEQFF.

On this clonotype itself: This may come from a read error, since a much larger clone is one base off. V is TRBV5-1 and J is TRBJ1-4; 8 bases line up with TRBD1. Per the germline V gene, CDR1 is SGHRS and CDR2 is YFSETQ. This CDR3 comprises 14 residues. V lost 4 bases and J lost 7; bases outside the gene matches: 6. CDR3 loop: CASSETGDSEKLFF. In nucleotides, the CDR3 is TGCGCCAGCAGCGAGACAGGGGACAGTGAAAAACTGTTTTTT.

This chain uses TRBV4-3 with TRBJ2-1; 14 positions match TRBD2. The J segment lost 8 bases and the V segment lost 0 bases, leaving 6 bases of the junction unmatched. The CDR3 is 17 amino acids. Germline CDR1 and CDR2: LGHNA and YSLEER. The chain's CDR3 is CASSQDVRLAGGDEQFF. The CDR3 DNA reads TGCGCCAGCAGCCAAGATGTGCGACTAGCGGGGGGGGATGAGCAGTTCTTC.

This clonotype has a count of ten or more. This chain joins TRBV20-1 and TRBJ2-1; 11 bases map to TRBD1. With V trimmed by 3 bases and J by 7 bases, 2 bases remained unmatched. Germline V gene lookup returns CDR1 DFQATT and CDR2 SNEGSKA (reference sequence). The CDR3 has 13 residues. CDR3 nucleotides: TGCAGTGCTAGCCGGGACAGGGGGAATGAGCAGTTCTTC. Encoded protein: CSASRDRGNEQFF.

This clonotype was detected many times. The chain uses TRBV12-3 or TRBV12-4 and TRBJ1-2; no definite D call. This CDR3 is 13 amino acids long. Trimming removed 6 bases from V and 6 bases from J, with 14 bases in between. CDR3 nucleotide sequence: TGTGCCAGCAGCCAAGGACTGAGGAATGGCTACACCTTC. Translated, it gives CASSQGLRNGYTF.

This clonotype was seen ten or more times. J is TRBJ2-7 and V is TRBV6-1; D is undetermined. V was trimmed by 6 bases and J by 2 bases, leaving 14 bases between them. This CDR3 has 14 residues. From germline, CDR1 is MNHNS and CDR2 SASEGT. CDR3 sequence: CASRTKNGAYEQYF. The CDR3 bases are TGTGCCAGCAGGACCAAGAACGGAGCCTACGAGCAGTACTTC.

This clonotype was counted ten times or more. This chain uses TRBV7-9 with TRBJ1-1; D gene uncertain. Trimming cost V 2 bases and J 1 base, with 14 bases left between them. Germline assignment: CDR1 SEHNR and CDR2 FQNEAQ (reference sequence). CDR3 length equals 16 residues. CDR3 in amino acids: CASSLIDNIPNTEAFF. The CDR3 coding sequence is TGTGCCAGCAGCTTAATTGATAACATCCCGAACACTGAAGCTTTCTTT.

The rearrangement joins TRBV4-2 to TRBJ1-5; no reliable D call. Trimming left V 0 bases short and J 3 bases short, with 9 bases between. Looked up from germline, CDR1 is LGHNA and CDR2 is YNFKEQ. The CDR3 has 15 residues. As DNA, the CDR3 is TGTGCCAGCAGCCAAGATGGGCAGGTCAATCAGCCCCAGCATTTT. Its protein product is CASSQDGQVNQPQHF.

The gene calls are TRBV7-6 and TRBJ2-7, with 11 bases fitting TRBD1. V lost 6 bases to trimming and J lost 7 bases; unmatched junction nucleotides: 14. The germline CDR1 and CDR2 sequences are SGHVS and FNYEAQ. This CDR3 has 16 amino acids. CDR3 sequence reads: CASRPLPGQGVLEQYF. CDR3 DNA: TGTGCCAGCAGACCTCTCCCGGGACAGGGGGTTTTAGAGCAGTACTTC.